Presented here are 8 T cell receptor beta chains from one specimen sequenced in a study of blood T cell repertoires in COVID-19. TCRdb's table, derived via immunoSEQ multiplex PCR, lists solely in-frame clones and lacks some. The top ten hold about 2% of the sample, which has about 220,000 clones, roughly 82% seen once. Sequences were obtained from peripheral blood. The source is a middle-aged man who had recovered from COVID-19.

This clone was counted once. The gene calls are TRBV4-1 and TRBJ1-1, with 8 bases fitting TRBD1. CDR1 and CDR2 from the germline V gene are MGHRA and YSYEKL. The length of the CDR3 is 18 residues. J lost 5 bases, V lost 0 bases, and 14 bases had no gene match. The CDR3 nucleotides are TGCGCCAGCAGCCAAGAAATGCTACAAGGACAGGGAACGACTGAAGCTTTCTTT. This encodes CASSQEMLQGQGTTEAFF.

This sequence joins TRBV30 and TRBJ1-1; D is undetermined. CDR1 is GTSNPN, CDR2 SVGIG, per germline (reference sequence). The CDR3 sequence is 12 residues long. The ends were cut back, 1 base at V and 2 bases at J, with 5 bases in the middle. Here the CDR3 reads CAWSDVNTEAFF. The CDR3 coding sequence is TGTGCCTGGAGTGATGTAAACACTGAAGCTTTCTTT.

This clone has a single count. The gene calls are TRBV5-1 and TRBJ1-2; 7 bases agree with TRBD1. This CDR3 spans 14 amino acids. Trimming cost V 4 bases and J 2 bases; bases outside gene matches: 5. Germline-derived CDR1 and CDR2 are SGHRS and YFSETQ. The CDR3 region is CASSRDSGNYGYTF. The CDR3 DNA sequence: TGCGCCAGCAGCCGGGACAGCGGAAACTATGGCTACACCTTC.

The V and J genes are TRBV19 and TRBJ2-3; TRBD1 matches 8 bases. The CDR3 extends over 13 amino acids. Per the germline V gene, CDR1 is LNHDA and CDR2 is SQIVND (reference sequence). With 2 bases clipped from V and 6 bases from J, the junction kept 1 base outside the gene matches. CDR3 sequence: CASSISGGDTQYF. The CDR3 nucleotides read TGTGCCAGTAGTATATCAGGGGGCGATACGCAGTATTTT.

The chain couples TRBV6-2 or TRBV6-3 to TRBJ2-3; 10 bases map to TRBD1. The germline V gene encodes CDR1 MNHEY and CDR2 SVGEGT. The trim removed 1 base at V and 5 bases at J, leaving 3 bases unmatched. CDR3 length equals 15 residues. The CDR3 sequence: CASSYWDRGRDTQYF. In nucleotides, the CDR3 is TGTGCCAGCAGTTACTGGGACAGGGGAAGAGATACGCAGTATTTT.

The CDR3 loop is CAISAGQPEVLTEAFF. The CDR3 bases are TGTGCCATCAGCGCCGGACAGCCTGAGGTTCTGACTGAAGCTTTCTTT. V is TRBV10-3 and J is TRBJ1-1; the D gene is possibly TRBD1 (6 bases). The germline V and J ends were trimmed by 6 bases and 5 bases, with 22 bases remaining between them. CDR3 length equals 16 residues. Germline V gives CDR1 ENHRY, CDR2 SYGVKD.

CDR3 bases: TGTGCCAGTAGGAAACAGGGGGATCAGCCCCAGCATTTT. Protein product: CASRKQGDQPQHF. The rearrangement uses TRBV19 and TRBJ1-5; 8 nucleotides match TRBD1. Germline V CDR1 and CDR2: LNHDA, SQIVND (reference sequence). V was pared by 6 bases and J by 5 bases, with 3 bases of the junction left unmatched. This CDR3 spans 13 amino acids.

This rearrangement joins TRBV19 to TRBJ1-2; no clear D gene. The CDR3 loop spans 13 amino acids. In germline, CDR1 is LNHDA, CDR2 SQIVND (reference sequence). The V and J ends lost 6 bases and 0 bases respectively, with 8 bases between them. This CDR3 reads CASRPGANYGYTF. CDR3 DNA: TGTGCCAGTAGACCCGGGGCTAACTATGGCTACACCTTC. The variable domain in full, with the rest retrieved from reference TRBV19 and TRBJ1-2, is DGGITQSPKYLFRKEGQNVTLSCEQNLNHDAMYWYRQDPGQGLRLIYYSQIVNDFQKGDIAEGYSVSREKKESFPLTVTSAQKNPTAFYLCASRPGANYGYTFGSGTRLTVV.